This T cell receptor (beta chain) was documented in a study of control samples from healthy donors and cancer patients. This table comes from immunoSEQ multiplex PCR, and its TCRdb copy is limited to in-frame clones, with some not included. Of about 110,000 clones listed, approximately 90% are singletons. Germline V CDR1 and CDR2: GTSNPN, SVGIG (reference sequence). Trimming pared 3 bases from V and 5 bases from J, leaving 8 bases between. The CDR3 contains 13 residues. The chain recombines TRBV30 with TRBJ1-6; D unclear. The sample was blood. The receptor was isolated from a human donor in good health. The donor label of this sample is uncertain. The CDR3 DNA follows: TGTGCCTGGAGGGGTCAGAATAATTCACCCCTCCACTTT. This gives the protein CAWRGQNNSPLHF.